The 10 T cell receptor beta chains listed next were all sequenced from one sample in a study of PD-1 blockade in mismatch repair-deficient tumors. The table came from immunoSEQ multiplex PCR; TCRdb's copy has only in-frame clones and leaves some out. The table shows approximately 60,000 clones, with approximately 88% occurring only once. The source material was peripheral blood, sampled 52 weeks after starting pembrolizumab. The receptors stem from an adult with mismatch repair-deficient cancer.

The CDR3 here is CASSGMTSQAKNIQYF. CDR3 sequence (DNA): TGTGCCAGCAGTGGGATGACTAGCCAAGCCAAAAACATTCAGTACTTC. This chain joins TRBV6-1 and TRBJ2-4; TRBD2 agrees at 7 bases. CDR1 MNHNS and CDR2 SASEGT come from the germline V gene. The CDR3 sequence is 16 residues long. Trimming removed 4 bases from V and 0 bases from J; junction bases left unmatched: 6.

The chain uses TRBV7-2 and TRBJ2-3, with 8 bases fitting TRBD2. This CDR3 comprises 15 residues. The V gene's germline CDR1 is SGHTA and CDR2 FQGNSA. J lost 2 bases, V lost 2 bases, and 3 bases had no gene match. CDR3 sequence (DNA): TGTGCCAGCAGCTTACCGGGACTAGTCACAGATACGCAGTATTTT. Translation: CASSLPGLVTDTQYF.

The V and J genes are TRBV7-9 and TRBJ1-5; no reliable D call. Per the germline V gene, CDR1 is SEHNR and CDR2 is FQNEAQ (reference sequence). Trimming shortened V by 1 base and J by 10 bases, and 14 bases separated the two germline ends. There are 14 residues in the CDR3. CDR3 nucleotide sequence: TGTGCCAGCAGCTTAGGTGGCCTAGAGCAACCCCAGCATTTT. Its translation: CASSLGGLEQPQHF.

The chain is built from TRBV18 and TRBJ2-7, with a tentative D call TRBD2 (5 bases). Germline V gene data show CDR1 as KGHSH and CDR2 as LQKENI. This CDR3 contains 14 residues. The ends were cut back, 3 bases at V and 1 base at J, with 10 bases in the middle. The CDR3 bases are TGTGCCAGCTCACCGGGAGTGGGATCCTACGAGCAGTACTTC. It yields the protein CASSPGVGSYEQYF.

The rearrangement links TRBV18 to TRBJ2-5; D is uncertain. Germline values: CDR1 KGHSH, CDR2 LQKENI. Trimming took off 2 bases at V and 2 bases at J, with 9 bases between the two ends. CDR3 length: 14 residues. This chain's CDR3 is CASSPNSQQETQYF. The CDR3 DNA follows: TGTGCCAGCTCACCAAACAGCCAACAAGAGACCCAGTACTTC.

The rearrangement joins TRBV7-9 to TRBJ2-7, with D tentatively TRBD1 (5 bases). Germline V gene lookup returns CDR1 SEHNR and CDR2 FQNEAQ (reference sequence). V lost 2 bases, J lost 2 bases, and 19 bases lay in between. There are 17 residues in the CDR3. The CDR3 reads CASSLPPQGSLTYEQYF. DNA for the CDR3: TGTGCCAGCAGCTTACCTCCGCAGGGATCCCTCACCTACGAGCAGTACTTC.

V is TRBV28 and J is TRBJ2-4, with TRBD1 matching over 8 bases. From germline, CDR1 is MDHEN and CDR2 SYDVKM. The CDR3 extends over 14 amino acids. The trim removed 5 bases at V and 10 bases at J, leaving 10 bases unmatched. CDR3 nucleotides: TGTGCCAGCAGTCACCAGACAGGGGCAAGGATTCAGTACTTC. It encodes CASSHQTGARIQYF.

The gene calls are TRBV9 and TRBJ2-4, with D maybe TRBD1 (5 bases). This CDR3 has 13 residues. Germline V CDR1 and CDR2: SGDLS, YYNGEE. V dropped 3 bases and J dropped 8 bases, with 12 bases sitting between them. The CDR3 sequence: CASSGDSRDIQYF. The CDR3 bases are TGTGCCAGCAGCGGTGACAGTCGGGACATTCAGTACTTC.

The rearrangement links TRBV10-3 to TRBJ2-6; D unclear. Germline V lookup: CDR1 ENHRY, CDR2 SYGVKD. The CDR3 has 15 residues. The germline V and J ends were trimmed by 3 bases and 3 bases, with 9 bases remaining between them. In nucleotides, the CDR3 is TGTGCCATCAGTGACACCCCTGTTGGGGCCAACGTCCTGACTTTC. Translated: CAISDTPVGANVLTF.

The chain joins TRBV5-1 to TRBJ2-3, with D hard to call. V gave up 0 bases and J gave up 5 bases, with 10 bases separating them. This CDR3 is 14 amino acids long. Per germline, CDR1 SGHRS and CDR2 YFSETQ. CDR3 nucleotides: TGCGCCAGCAGCTTGGTTCTGCCGGGAGATACGCAGTATTTT. Encoded protein: CASSLVLPGDTQYF.